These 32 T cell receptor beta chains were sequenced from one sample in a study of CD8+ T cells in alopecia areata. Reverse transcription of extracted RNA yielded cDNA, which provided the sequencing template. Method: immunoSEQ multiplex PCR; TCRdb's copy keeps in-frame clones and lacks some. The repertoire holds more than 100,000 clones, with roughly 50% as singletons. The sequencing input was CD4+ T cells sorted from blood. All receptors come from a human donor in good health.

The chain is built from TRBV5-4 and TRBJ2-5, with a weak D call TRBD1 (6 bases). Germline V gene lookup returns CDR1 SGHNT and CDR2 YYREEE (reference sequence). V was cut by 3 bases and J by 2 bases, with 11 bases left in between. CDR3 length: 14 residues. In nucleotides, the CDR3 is TGTGCCAGCAGCTCGGGACAAAAACAAGAGACCCAGTACTTC. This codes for CASSSGQKQETQYF.

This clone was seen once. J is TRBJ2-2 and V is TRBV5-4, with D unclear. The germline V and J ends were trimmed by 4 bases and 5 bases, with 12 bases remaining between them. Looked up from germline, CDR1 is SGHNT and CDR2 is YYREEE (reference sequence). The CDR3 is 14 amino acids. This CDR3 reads CASSHQARTGELFF. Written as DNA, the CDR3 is TGTGCCAGCAGCCACCAAGCTAGAACCGGGGAGCTGTTTTTT.

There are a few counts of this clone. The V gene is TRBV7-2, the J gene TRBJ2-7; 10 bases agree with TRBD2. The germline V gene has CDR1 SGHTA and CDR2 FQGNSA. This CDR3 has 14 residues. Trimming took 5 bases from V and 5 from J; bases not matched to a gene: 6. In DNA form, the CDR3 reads TGTGCCAGCAGCGATAAGCGGGGGGGCAACGAGCAGTACTTC. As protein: CASSDKRGGNEQYF.

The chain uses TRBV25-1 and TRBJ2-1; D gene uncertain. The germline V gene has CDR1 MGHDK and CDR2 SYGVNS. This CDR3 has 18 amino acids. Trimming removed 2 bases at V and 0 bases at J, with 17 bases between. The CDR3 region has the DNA TGTGCCAGCAGTGAAACCCCCCGGACGTCCAGCTCCTACAATGAGCAGTTCTTC. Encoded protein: CASSETPRTSSSYNEQFF.

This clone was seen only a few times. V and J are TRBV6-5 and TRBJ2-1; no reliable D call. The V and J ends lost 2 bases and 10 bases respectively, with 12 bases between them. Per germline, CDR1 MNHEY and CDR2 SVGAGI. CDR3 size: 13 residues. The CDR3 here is CASSYDGVEEQFF. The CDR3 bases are TGTGCCAGCAGTTACGATGGGGTAGAGGAGCAGTTCTTC.

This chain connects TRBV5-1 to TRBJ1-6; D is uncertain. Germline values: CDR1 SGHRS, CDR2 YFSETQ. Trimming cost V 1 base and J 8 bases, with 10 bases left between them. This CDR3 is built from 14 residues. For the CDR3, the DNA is TGCGCCAGCAGCTTGACGGGCCTAGATTCACCCCTCCACTTT. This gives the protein CASSLTGLDSPLHF.

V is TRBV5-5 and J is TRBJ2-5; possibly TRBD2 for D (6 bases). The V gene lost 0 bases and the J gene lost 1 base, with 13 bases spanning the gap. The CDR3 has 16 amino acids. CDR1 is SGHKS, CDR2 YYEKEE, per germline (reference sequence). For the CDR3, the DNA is TGTGCCAGCAGCTTGGCCCTTAGCGGAACCCAAGAGACCCAGTACTTC. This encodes CASSLALSGTQETQYF.

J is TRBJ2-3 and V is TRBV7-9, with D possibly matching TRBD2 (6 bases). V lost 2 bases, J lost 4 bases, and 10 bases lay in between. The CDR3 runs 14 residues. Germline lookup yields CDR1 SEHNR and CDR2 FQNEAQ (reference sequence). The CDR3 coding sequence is TGTGCCAGCAGCTTAATGGAGGGCGCAGATACGCAGTATTTT. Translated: CASSLMEGADTQYF.

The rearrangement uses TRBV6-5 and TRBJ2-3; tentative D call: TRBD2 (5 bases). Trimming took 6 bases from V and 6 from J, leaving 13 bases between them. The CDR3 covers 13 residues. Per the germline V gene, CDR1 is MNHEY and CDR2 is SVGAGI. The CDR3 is CASRGLASDTQYF. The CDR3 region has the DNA TGTGCCAGCAGGGGCCTAGCTTCCGATACGCAGTATTTT.

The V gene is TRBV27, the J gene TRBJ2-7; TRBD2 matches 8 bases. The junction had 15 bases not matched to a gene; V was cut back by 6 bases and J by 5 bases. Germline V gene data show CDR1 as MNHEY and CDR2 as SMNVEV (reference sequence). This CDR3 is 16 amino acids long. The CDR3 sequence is CASRPHGTSFDNEQYF. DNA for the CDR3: TGTGCCAGCAGGCCCCACGGGACTAGTTTTGATAACGAGCAGTACTTC.

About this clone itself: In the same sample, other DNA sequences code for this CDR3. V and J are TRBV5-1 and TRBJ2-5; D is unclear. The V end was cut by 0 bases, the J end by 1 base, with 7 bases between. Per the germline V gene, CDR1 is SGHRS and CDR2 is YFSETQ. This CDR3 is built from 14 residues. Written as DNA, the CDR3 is TGCGCCAGCAGCTTGGCAGGCTCCCAAGAGACCCAGTACTTC. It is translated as CASSLAGSQETQYF. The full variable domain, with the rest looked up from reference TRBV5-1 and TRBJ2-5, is KAGVTQTPRYLIKTRGQQVTLSCSPISGHRSVSWYQQTPGQGLQFLFEYFSETQRNKGNFPGRFSGRQFSNSRSEMNVSTLELGDSALYLCASSLAGSQETQYFGPGTRLLVL.

The CDR3 reads CASSLAGGTIRDETQYF. CDR3 coding DNA: TGCGCCAGCAGCTTGGCCGGAGGGACCATCAGGGACGAGACCCAGTACTTC. The chain has TRBV5-1 and TRBJ2-5, with D tentatively TRBD2 (6 bases). The germline CDR1 and CDR2 sequences are SGHRS and YFSETQ. Trimming cost V 0 bases and J 5 bases, with 20 bases left between them. CDR3 length: 17 amino acids.

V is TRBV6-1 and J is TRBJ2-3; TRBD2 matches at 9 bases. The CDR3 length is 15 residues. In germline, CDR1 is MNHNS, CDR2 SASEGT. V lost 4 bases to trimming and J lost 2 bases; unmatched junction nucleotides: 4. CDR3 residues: CASSVVAGDTDTQYF. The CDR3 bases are TGTGCCAGCAGTGTAGTAGCGGGGGACACAGATACGCAGTATTTT.

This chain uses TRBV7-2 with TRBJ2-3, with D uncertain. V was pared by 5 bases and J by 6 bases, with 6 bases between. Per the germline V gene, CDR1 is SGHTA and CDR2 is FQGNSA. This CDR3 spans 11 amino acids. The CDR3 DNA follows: TGTGCCAGCAGCCTATGGGATACGCAGTATTTT. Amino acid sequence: CASSLWDTQYF.

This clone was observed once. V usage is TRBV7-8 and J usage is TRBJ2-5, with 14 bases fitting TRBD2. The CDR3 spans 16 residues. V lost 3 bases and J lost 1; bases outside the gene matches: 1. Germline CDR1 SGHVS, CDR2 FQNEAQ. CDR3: CASSLGLAGAQETQYF. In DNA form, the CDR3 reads TGTGCCAGCAGCTTGGGACTAGCGGGGGCCCAAGAGACCCAGTACTTC.

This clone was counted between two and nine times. The CDR3 region has the DNA TGCGCCAGCAGCGACCGGGACACCTACAATGAGCAGTTCTTC. It is translated as CASSDRDTYNEQFF. This chain links TRBV5-1 with TRBJ2-1, with a tentative D call TRBD1 (6 bases). The V and J ends lost 4 bases and 2 bases respectively, with 10 bases between them. The CDR3 consists of 14 residues. Germline CDR1 reads SGHRS; CDR2 reads YFSETQ.

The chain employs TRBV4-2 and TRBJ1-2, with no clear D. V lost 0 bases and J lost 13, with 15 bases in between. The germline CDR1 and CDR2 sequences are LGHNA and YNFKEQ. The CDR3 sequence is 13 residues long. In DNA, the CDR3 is TGTGCCAGCAGCCAAGATGGGGATACCGTTTCCACCTTC. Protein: CASSQDGDTVSTF.

CDR3 coding DNA: TGTGCCTCAAGGACAGGGGGCAATACTGAAGCTTTCTTT. Its translation: CASRTGGNTEAFF. The chain recombines TRBV30 with TRBJ1-1; 11 nucleotides line up with TRBD1. Trimming cost V 7 bases and J 5 bases; bases outside gene matches: 6. Germline CDR1 GTSNPN, CDR2 SVGIG (reference sequence). This CDR3 contains 13 residues. Combining the CDR3 with reference TRBV30 and TRBJ1-1 gives the whole variable domain SQTIHQWPATLVQPVGSPLSLECTVEGTSNPNLYWYRQAAGRGLQLLFYSVGIGQISSEVPQNLSASRPQDRQFILSSKKLLLSDSGFYLCASRTGGNTEAFFGQGTRLTVV.

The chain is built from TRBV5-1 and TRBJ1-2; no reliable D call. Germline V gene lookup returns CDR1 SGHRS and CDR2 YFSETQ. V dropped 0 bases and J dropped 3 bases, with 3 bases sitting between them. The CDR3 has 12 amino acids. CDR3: CASSLDHYGYTF. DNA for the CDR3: TGCGCCAGCAGCTTGGACCACTATGGCTACACCTTC.

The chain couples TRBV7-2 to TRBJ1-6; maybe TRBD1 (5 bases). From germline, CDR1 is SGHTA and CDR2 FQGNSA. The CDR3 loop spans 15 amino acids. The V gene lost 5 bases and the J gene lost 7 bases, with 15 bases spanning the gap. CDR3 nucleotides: TGTGCCAGCAGCGCCCAGGGAAGTGGAAATTCACCCCTCCACTTT. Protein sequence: CASSAQGSGNSPLHF.

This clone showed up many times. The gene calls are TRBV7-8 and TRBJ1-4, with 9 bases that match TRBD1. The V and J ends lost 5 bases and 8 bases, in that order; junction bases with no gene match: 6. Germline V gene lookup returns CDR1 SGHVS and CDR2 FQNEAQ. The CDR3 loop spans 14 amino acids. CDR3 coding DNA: TGTGCCAGCAGCGCCGGGACAGGGCCAGAAAAACTGTTTTTT. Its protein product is CASSAGTGPEKLFF.

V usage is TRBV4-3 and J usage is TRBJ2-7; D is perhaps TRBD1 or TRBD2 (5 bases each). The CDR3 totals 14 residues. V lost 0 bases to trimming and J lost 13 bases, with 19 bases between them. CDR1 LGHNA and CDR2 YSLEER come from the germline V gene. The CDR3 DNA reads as TGCGCCAGCAGCCAAGATTACTCGTGGCAGGGAGTCTACTTC. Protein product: CASSQDYSWQGVYF.

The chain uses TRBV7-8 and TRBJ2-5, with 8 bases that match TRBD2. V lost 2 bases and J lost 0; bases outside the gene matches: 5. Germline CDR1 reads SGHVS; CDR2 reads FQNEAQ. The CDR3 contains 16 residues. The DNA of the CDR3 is TGTGCCAGCAGCTTAAGGCGGGGGGACTACCAAGAGACCCAGTACTTC. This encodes CASSLRRGDYQETQYF.

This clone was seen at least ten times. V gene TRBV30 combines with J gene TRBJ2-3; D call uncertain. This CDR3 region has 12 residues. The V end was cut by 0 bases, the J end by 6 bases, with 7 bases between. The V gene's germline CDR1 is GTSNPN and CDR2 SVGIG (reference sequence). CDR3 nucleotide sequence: TGTGCCTGGAGTGTACACAAGGATACGCAGTATTTT. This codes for CAWSVHKDTQYF. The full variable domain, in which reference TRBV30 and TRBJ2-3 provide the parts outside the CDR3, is SQTIHQWPATLVQPVGSPLSLECTVEGTSNPNLYWYRQAAGRGLQLLFYSVGIGQISSEVPQNLSASRPQDRQFILSSKKLLLSDSGFYLCAWSVHKDTQYFGPGTRLTVL.

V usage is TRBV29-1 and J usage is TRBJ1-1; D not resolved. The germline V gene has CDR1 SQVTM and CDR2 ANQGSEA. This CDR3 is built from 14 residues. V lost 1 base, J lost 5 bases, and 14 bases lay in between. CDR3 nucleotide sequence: TGCAGCGTTGAAGGCAGGCTAGCTAAGACTGAAGCTTTCTTT. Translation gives CSVEGRLAKTEAFF.

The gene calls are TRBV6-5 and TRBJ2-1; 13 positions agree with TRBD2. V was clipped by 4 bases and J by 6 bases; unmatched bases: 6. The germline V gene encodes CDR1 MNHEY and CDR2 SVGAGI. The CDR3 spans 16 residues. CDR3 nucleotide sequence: TGTGCCAGCAGTTTGTACGGGACTAGCGGGGCCAATGAGCAGTTCTTC. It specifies CASSLYGTSGANEQFF.

The CDR3, as DNA: TGCGCCAGCAGCGTCGGGACATCGAACACTGAAGCTTTCTTT. This gives the protein CASSVGTSNTEAFF. This sequence joins TRBV5-1 and TRBJ1-1, with a weak D call TRBD1 (6 bases). The germline V gene encodes CDR1 SGHRS and CDR2 YFSETQ. The CDR3 spans 14 residues. Deletions cut 4 bases from V and 1 base from J, with 11 bases between.

Here the CDR3 DNA reads TGTGCCAGCAGCCCGGGACTAGCGGGGGGGCAGTATACGCAGTATTTT. Encoded protein: CASSPGLAGGQYTQYF. The chain has TRBV11-3 and TRBJ2-3; 16 nucleotides agree with TRBD2. The CDR3 sequence is 16 residues long. The ends lost 5 bases at V and 7 bases at J; junction bases unmatched: 6. CDR1 is SGHNT, CDR2 YENEEA, per germline.

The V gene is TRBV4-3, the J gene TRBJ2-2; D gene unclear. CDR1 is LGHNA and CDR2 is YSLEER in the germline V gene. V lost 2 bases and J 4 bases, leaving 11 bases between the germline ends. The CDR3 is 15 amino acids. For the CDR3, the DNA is TGCGCCAGCAGCCAAAACCACGGGCCCACCGGGGAGCTGTTTTTT. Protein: CASSQNHGPTGELFF.

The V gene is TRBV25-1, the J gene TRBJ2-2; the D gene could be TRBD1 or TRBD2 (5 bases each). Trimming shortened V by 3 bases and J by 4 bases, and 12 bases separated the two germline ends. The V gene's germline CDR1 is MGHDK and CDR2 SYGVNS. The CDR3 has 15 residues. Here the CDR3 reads CASSDLGPTTGELFF. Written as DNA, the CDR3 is TGTGCCAGCAGTGATTTGGGACCTACCACCGGGGAGCTGTTTTTT.

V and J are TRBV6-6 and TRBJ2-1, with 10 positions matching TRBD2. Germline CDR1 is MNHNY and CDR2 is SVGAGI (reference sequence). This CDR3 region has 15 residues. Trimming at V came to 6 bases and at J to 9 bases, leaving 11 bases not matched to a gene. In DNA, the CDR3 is TGTGCCAGCAGAGAATGGAGCGGGGGGGCGCTTGAGCAGTTCTTC. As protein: CASREWSGGALEQFF.

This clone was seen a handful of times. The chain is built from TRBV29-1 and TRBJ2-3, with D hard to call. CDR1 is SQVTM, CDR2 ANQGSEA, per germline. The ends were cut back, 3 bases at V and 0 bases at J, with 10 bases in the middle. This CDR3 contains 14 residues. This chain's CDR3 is CSVDDGLSTDTQYF. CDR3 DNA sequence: TGCAGCGTTGATGACGGGCTTAGCACAGATACGCAGTATTTT.